This T cell receptor (beta chain) appears in the sequencing data of a study of blood T cell repertoires in COVID-19. During active infection, Seattle patients enrolled and were then monitored through disease. Profiling relied on immunoSEQ multiplex PCR, and the TCRdb table lists in-frame clones only, not all of them. The table records 55,000 or so clones, around 87% of them present only once. Germline loops: CDR1 MNHNY, CDR2 SVGAGI (reference sequence). V dropped 7 bases and J dropped 6; count of bases not matched to a gene: 12. The CDR3 runs to 14 residues. The clonotype was recovered from an older woman with COVID-19, enrolled during active disease. Sequencing used peripheral blood. This chain uses TRBV6-6 with TRBJ2-7; 7 nucleotides line up with TRBD1. For the CDR3, the DNA is TGTGCCAGCACCCACGGTAGGGACAGTAGCGAGCAGTACTTC. Translated, it gives CASTHGRDSSEQYF.